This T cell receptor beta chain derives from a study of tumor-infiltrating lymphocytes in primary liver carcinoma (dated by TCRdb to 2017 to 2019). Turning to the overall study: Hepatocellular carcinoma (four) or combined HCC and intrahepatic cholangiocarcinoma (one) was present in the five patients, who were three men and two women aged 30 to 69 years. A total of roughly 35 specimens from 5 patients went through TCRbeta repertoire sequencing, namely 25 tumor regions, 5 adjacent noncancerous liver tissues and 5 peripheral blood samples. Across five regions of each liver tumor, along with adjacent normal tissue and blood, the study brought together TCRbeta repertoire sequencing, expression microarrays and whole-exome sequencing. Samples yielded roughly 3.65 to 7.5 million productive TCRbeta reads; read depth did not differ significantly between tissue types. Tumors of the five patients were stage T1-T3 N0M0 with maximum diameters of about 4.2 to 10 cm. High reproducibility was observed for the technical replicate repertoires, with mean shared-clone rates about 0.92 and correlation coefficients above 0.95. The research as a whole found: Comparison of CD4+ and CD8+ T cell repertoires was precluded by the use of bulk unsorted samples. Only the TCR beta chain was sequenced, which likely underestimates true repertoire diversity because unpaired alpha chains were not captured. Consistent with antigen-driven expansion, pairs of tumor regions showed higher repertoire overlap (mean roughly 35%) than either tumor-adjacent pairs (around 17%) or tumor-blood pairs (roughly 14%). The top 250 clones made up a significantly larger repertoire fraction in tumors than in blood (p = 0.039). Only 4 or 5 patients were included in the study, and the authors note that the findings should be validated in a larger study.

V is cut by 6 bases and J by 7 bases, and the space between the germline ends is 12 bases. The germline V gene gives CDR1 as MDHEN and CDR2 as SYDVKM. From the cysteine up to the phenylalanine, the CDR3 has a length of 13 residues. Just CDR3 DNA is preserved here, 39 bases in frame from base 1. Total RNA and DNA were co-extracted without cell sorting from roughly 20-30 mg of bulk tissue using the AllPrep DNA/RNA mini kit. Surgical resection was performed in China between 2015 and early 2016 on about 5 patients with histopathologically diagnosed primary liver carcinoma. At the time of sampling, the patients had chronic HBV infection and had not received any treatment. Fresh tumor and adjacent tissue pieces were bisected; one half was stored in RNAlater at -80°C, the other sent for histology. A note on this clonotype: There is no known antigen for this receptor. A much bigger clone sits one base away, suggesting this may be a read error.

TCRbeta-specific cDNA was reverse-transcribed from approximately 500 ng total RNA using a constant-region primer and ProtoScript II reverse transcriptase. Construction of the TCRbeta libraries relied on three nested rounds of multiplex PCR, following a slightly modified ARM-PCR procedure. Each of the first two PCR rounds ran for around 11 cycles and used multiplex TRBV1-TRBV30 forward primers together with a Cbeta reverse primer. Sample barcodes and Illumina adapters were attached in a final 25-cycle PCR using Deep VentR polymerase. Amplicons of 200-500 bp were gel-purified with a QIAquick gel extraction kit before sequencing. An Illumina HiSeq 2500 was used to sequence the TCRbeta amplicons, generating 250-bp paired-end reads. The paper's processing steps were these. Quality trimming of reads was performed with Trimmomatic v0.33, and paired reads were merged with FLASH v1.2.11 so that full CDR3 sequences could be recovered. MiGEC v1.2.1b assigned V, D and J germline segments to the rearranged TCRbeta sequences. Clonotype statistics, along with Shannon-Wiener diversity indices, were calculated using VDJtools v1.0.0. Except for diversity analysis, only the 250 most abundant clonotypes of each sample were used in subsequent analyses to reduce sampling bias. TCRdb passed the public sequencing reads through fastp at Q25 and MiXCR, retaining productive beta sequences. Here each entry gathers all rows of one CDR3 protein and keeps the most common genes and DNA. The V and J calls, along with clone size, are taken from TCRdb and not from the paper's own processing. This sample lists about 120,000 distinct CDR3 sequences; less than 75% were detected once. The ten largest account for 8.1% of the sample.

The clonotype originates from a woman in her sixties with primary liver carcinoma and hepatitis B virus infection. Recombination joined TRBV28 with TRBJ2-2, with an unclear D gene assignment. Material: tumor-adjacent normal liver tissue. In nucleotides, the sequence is TGTGCCAGCAGCAAAGAACAGTACGGGGAGCTGTTTTTT. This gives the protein CASSKEQYGELFF.